The next 22 T cell receptor beta chains were all read from a single sample in a study of blood T cell repertoires in COVID-19. Sequencing was performed with immunoSEQ multiplex PCR; in TCRdb, only in-frame clones are kept and a portion is missing. Among 200,000 to 300,000 clones listed, 84% were seen once. Sequenced material: peripheral blood. The receptors were sampled from a man in his forties or fifties who had recovered from COVID-19.

The rearrangement links TRBV19 to TRBJ1-3; 7 positions match TRBD1. From germline, CDR1 is LNHDA and CDR2 SQIVND (reference sequence). The CDR3 spans 15 residues. V was clipped by 5 bases and J by 0 bases; unmatched bases: 4. The CDR3 here is CASSGGTVSGNTIYF. Written as DNA, the CDR3 is TGTGCCAGTAGTGGCGGGACAGTCTCTGGAAACACCATATATTTT.

The rearrangement joins TRBV27 to TRBJ2-7, with 12 bases identical to TRBD2. Germline V gene data show CDR1 as MNHEY and CDR2 as SMNVEV (reference sequence). This CDR3 is 16 amino acids long. V gave up 5 bases and J gave up 3 bases; unmatched junction bases: 8. CDR3 loop: CASSIGTSGSDYEQYF. In DNA form, the CDR3 reads TGTGCCAGCAGTATTGGGACTAGCGGGTCGGACTACGAGCAGTACTTC.

The chain links TRBV27 to TRBJ2-2; 13 nucleotides line up with TRBD2. Germline CDR1 and CDR2: MNHEY and SMNVEV (reference sequence). The CDR3 consists of 16 residues. J lost 8 bases, V lost 7 bases, and 10 bases had no gene match. The CDR3, as DNA: TGTGCCAGCATACGGACCGGACTAGCGGGAGCTGGGGAGCTGTTTTTT. As protein: CASIRTGLAGAGELFF.

This clone appeared a single time. This chain connects TRBV2 to TRBJ2-7; perhaps TRBD1 as D (5 bases). Trimming removed 7 bases at V and 4 bases at J, with 17 bases between. This CDR3 is built from 14 residues. Per germline, CDR1 SNHLY and CDR2 FYNNEI. The CDR3 sequence is CASNVYQGIYEQYF. In DNA, the CDR3 is TGTGCCAGCAATGTTTACCAGGGAATTTACGAGCAGTACTTC.

The J gene is TRBJ1-3, the V gene TRBV13, with D perhaps matching TRBD1 (6 bases). The CDR3 extends over 17 amino acids. Between the trimmed V and J ends, which lost 2 bases and 2 bases, there was a span of 16 bases. Germline assignment: CDR1 PRHDT and CDR2 FYEKMQ (reference sequence). The chain's CDR3 is CASSLTVIQGTGNTIYF. Here the CDR3 DNA reads TGTGCCAGCAGCTTAACAGTAATACAGGGTACTGGAAACACCATATATTTT.

The V and J genes are TRBV5-1 and TRBJ1-2, with D possibly matching TRBD1 (5 bases). V dropped 4 bases and J dropped 9 bases, with 13 bases sitting between them. This CDR3 comprises 12 residues. Germline V CDR1 and CDR2: SGHRS, YFSETQ. This chain's CDR3 is CASSPGGMRYTF. The DNA of the CDR3 is TGCGCCAGCAGCCCGGGGGGGATGCGCTACACCTTC.

This sequence joins TRBV5-1 and TRBJ2-1, with D perhaps matching TRBD1 (5 bases). CDR3 length equals 14 residues. In germline, CDR1 is SGHRS, CDR2 YFSETQ. V lost 5 bases and J 2 bases, leaving 11 bases between the germline ends. The CDR3 region is CASSDQGTYNEQFF. The CDR3, as DNA: TGCGCCAGCAGTGACCAGGGAACCTACAATGAGCAGTTCTTC.

This sequence joins TRBV6-5 and TRBJ1-2; TRBD1 aligns across 7 bases. This CDR3 has 13 residues. After removal of 6 bases from V and 6 bases from J, the junction contained 7 bases not matched to a gene. Germline lookup yields CDR1 MNHEY and CDR2 SVGAGI. The CDR3 loop is CASRRGGYDGYTF. The CDR3 nucleotides read TGTGCCAGCAGGAGAGGGGGCTACGATGGCTACACCTTC.

The chain combines TRBV4-3 with TRBJ2-5; 8 nucleotides align to TRBD2. Germline loops: CDR1 LGHNA, CDR2 YSLEER. With 1 base clipped from V and 4 bases from J, the junction kept 8 bases outside the gene matches. The CDR3 sequence is 16 residues long. The CDR3 loop reads CASSQAGSGRGETQYF. As DNA, the CDR3 is TGCGCCAGCAGCCAAGCGGGCAGCGGGAGAGGAGAGACCCAGTACTTC.

The chain couples TRBV5-5 to TRBJ2-2; D is possibly TRBD2 (5 bases). Trimming cost V 1 base and J 3 bases, with 7 bases left between them. Germline CDR1 and CDR2: SGHKS and YYEKEE (reference sequence). The CDR3 is 14 amino acids. For the CDR3, the DNA is TGTGCCAGCAGCTTGTACGGGGACACCGGGGAGCTGTTTTTT. As protein: CASSLYGDTGELFF.

The rearrangement joins TRBV6-2 or TRBV6-3 to TRBJ2-7; TRBD2 matches 8 bases. The CDR3 has 14 amino acids. The junction had 5 bases not matched to a gene; V was cut back by 0 bases and J by 7 bases. Germline values: CDR1 MNHEY, CDR2 SVGEGT. The CDR3 DNA follows: TGTGCCAGCAGTTACTCCATGGGACTAGATGAGCAGTACTTC. This translates into CASSYSMGLDEQYF.

V gene TRBV30 combines with J gene TRBJ1-5, with a tentative D call TRBD1 (6 bases). The CDR3 consists of 16 residues. V was trimmed by 0 bases and J by 0 bases, leaving 12 bases between them. Germline-derived CDR1 and CDR2 are GTSNPN and SVGIG (reference sequence). The CDR3 bases are TGTGCCTGGAGTGTTTGGACAGCAGATAGCAATCAGCCCCAGCATTTT. The encoded protein is CAWSVWTADSNQPQHF.

This clone was seen just once. The chain carries TRBV5-4 and TRBJ1-2, with TRBD1 identical over 9 bases. CDR3 length: 15 residues. Per the germline V gene, CDR1 is SGHNT and CDR2 is YYREEE (reference sequence). J was trimmed by 7 bases and V by 5 bases; bases with no gene match: 12. The CDR3 DNA follows: TGTGCCAGCAGTCCCAATCCGGGACAGGGTCGTGGCTACACCTTC. Its translation: CASSPNPGQGRGYTF.

The V gene is TRBV13, the J gene TRBJ1-2, with D maybe TRBD1 (5 bases). V lost 2 bases, J lost 4 bases, and 11 bases lay in between. Germline assignment: CDR1 PRHDT and CDR2 FYEKMQ (reference sequence). The CDR3 has 14 amino acids. CDR3 in amino acids: CASSLQGLSYGYTF. Here the CDR3 DNA reads TGTGCCAGCAGCTTACAGGGATTGAGCTATGGCTACACCTTC.

Only a few counts were recorded for this clone. The genes are TRBV7-9 and TRBJ2-1; D is ambiguous. Germline V CDR1 and CDR2: SEHNR, FQNEAQ (reference sequence). The CDR3 contains 12 residues. Trimming pared 1 base from V and 8 bases from J, leaving 6 bases between. CDR3 in amino acids: CASSLGLDEQFF. In nucleotides, the CDR3 is TGTGCCAGCAGCTTAGGCCTAGATGAGCAGTTCTTC.

The gene calls are TRBV19 and TRBJ1-1; D ambiguous. The CDR3 sequence is 13 residues long. The germline CDR1 and CDR2 sequences are LNHDA and SQIVND (reference sequence). The V gene lost 1 base and the J gene lost 6 bases, with 9 bases spanning the gap. CDR3 residues: CASSIVRGSEAFF. CDR3 DNA: TGTGCCAGTAGTATAGTGCGCGGCTCTGAAGCTTTCTTT.

The V and J genes are TRBV10-1 and TRBJ2-2, with 10 bases that match TRBD1. The CDR3 contains 14 residues. The J segment lost 3 bases and the V segment lost 8 bases, leaving 3 bases of the junction unmatched. Germline CDR1 WNHNN, CDR2 SYGVQD (reference sequence). The CDR3: CASEDRGDTGELFF. The DNA of the CDR3 is TGCGCCAGCGAGGACAGGGGGGACACCGGGGAGCTGTTTTTT.

The V and J genes are TRBV5-8 and TRBJ1-6, with TRBD1 as a possible D gene (5 bases). CDR1 SGHTS and CDR2 YDEGEE come from the germline V gene. The CDR3 loop spans 15 amino acids. V lost 0 bases and J lost 3, with 7 bases in between. CDR3 loop: CASSLGQGYNSPLHF. As DNA, the CDR3 is TGTGCCAGCAGCTTGGGGCAGGGCTATAATTCACCCCTCCACTTT.

This clone is a singleton in its sample. This chain uses TRBV10-2 with TRBJ2-5; 13 nucleotides agree with TRBD2. V lost 3 bases to trimming and J lost 3 bases; unmatched junction nucleotides: 7. Germline CDR1 is WSHSY and CDR2 is SAAADI. This CDR3 is 17 amino acids long. CDR3 DNA sequence: TGCGCCAGCAGTGATCGACTAGCGGGGGGTTATGAAGAGACCCAGTACTTC. Translating it yields CASSDRLAGGYEETQYF.

The chain is built from TRBV3-1 (or the pseudogene TRBV3-2) and TRBJ1-2, with D possibly TRBD1 on 5 matching bases. Germline CDR1 and CDR2: LGHDT and YNNKEL (reference sequence). The CDR3 has 14 residues. V gave up 3 bases and J gave up 0 bases, with 8 bases separating them. The CDR3 loop is CASSQGLANYGYTF. For the CDR3, the DNA is TGTGCCAGCAGCCAGGGGCTAGCTAACTATGGCTACACCTTC.

The chain couples TRBV19 to TRBJ2-6; tentative D call: TRBD2 (5 bases). CDR1 is LNHDA, CDR2 SQIVND, per germline (reference sequence). This CDR3 has 18 amino acids. Trimming pared 3 bases from V and 0 bases from J, leaving 15 bases between. Written as DNA, the CDR3 is TGTGCCAGTAGTATTCATCCCCCAAGCGGCTCTGGGGCCAACGTCCTGACTTTC. Translating it yields CASSIHPPSGSGANVLTF.

This clone was seen once. J is TRBJ1-4 and V is TRBV19; possible D gene TRBD1, 6 bases. The CDR3 consists of 17 residues. Trimming took off 3 bases at V and 1 base at J, with 15 bases between the two ends. The V gene's germline CDR1 is LNHDA and CDR2 SQIVND (reference sequence). The CDR3 region has the DNA TGTGCCAGTAGTATTGGCGCCAGGGGCGGAACTAATGAAAAACTGTTTTTT. Translating it yields CASSIGARGGTNEKLFF.